The TCR beta chain described here comes from a study of shared clonotypes between healthy human individuals. The CDR3 consists of 14 residues. Germline values: CDR1 MGHDK, CDR2 SYGVNS. V shed 4 bases, J shed 1 base, and the junction held 1 base outside the gene matches. In regard to this clone: Its antigen is still unknown.

The study's findings and limits: Shared clonotypes: about 5.3% naive CD4, 3% to 3.5% naive CD8, less than 2.5% memory CD4, about 0.41% memory CD8. Read depth was anticipated to influence clonotype sharing among donors.

Naive CD8 populations comprised CD45RO-negative cells positively selected for CCR7, excluding terminally differentiated effector memory CD45RA+ cells. Recent vaccinations or acute infections were absent in the healthy HIV-negative adult donors. A deep-level run was used for the assay. Using immunoSEQ multiplex PCR, the repertoire was profiled, and TCRdb retains in-frame clones only, with some absent. The sample shows 750,000 to 1,000,000 clones, almost 95% of them seen only once. The rearrangement joins TRBV25-1 to TRBJ1-5, with 7 nucleotides matching TRBD1. This clonotype originated in a man aged 25-45 years in good health. Sequenced sample: naive CD8+ T cells sorted from blood. The DNA of the CDR3 is TGTGCCAGCAGTGCCAGGGGGAGCAATCAGCCCCAGCATTTT. Its translation: CASSARGSNQPQHF.